This is a list of T cell receptor beta chains from one sample in a study of blood T cell repertoires in COVID-19. Generated by immunoSEQ multiplex PCR, the TCRdb table keeps only in-frame clones and is missing some. The repertoire has roughly 410,000 clones, 80% to 90% of them found once; the top ten carry 2% to 2.5%. Specimen: peripheral blood. Every receptor here comes from an older woman with COVID-19, enrolled during active disease. The CDR3 runs from the conserved cysteine through the conserved F or W. A D gene is named only where the DNA matches it firmly. Some rows have no size entry. The others give once, few or many, or a class for an expanded clone.

abundance: -
v_gene: TRBV6-5
d_gene: TRBD1
j_gene: TRBJ1-2
CDR3aa: CASSPRQGAHGYTF
CDR3nt: TGTGCCAGCAGTCCACGACAGGGGGCGCATGGCTACACCTTC

abundance: -
v_gene: TRBV5-1
d_gene: -
j_gene: TRBJ1-1
CDR3aa: CASSTQGGGTEAFF
CDR3nt: TGCGCCAGCAGCACCCAGGGCGGTGGCACTGAAGCTTTCTTT

abundance: -
v_gene: TRBV6-1
d_gene: TRBD1
j_gene: TRBJ2-7
CDR3aa: CASSELGQGTEQYF
CDR3nt: TGTGCCAGCAGTGAATTGGGACAGGGGACCGAGCAGTACTTC

abundance: -
v_gene: TRBV7-9
d_gene: -
j_gene: TRBJ2-1
CDR3aa: CASSLREQFF
CDR3nt: TGTGCCAGCAGCTTGCGTGAGCAGTTCTTC

abundance: -
v_gene: TRBV5-1
d_gene: TRBD1
j_gene: TRBJ1-1
CDR3aa: CASSSGTGGTEAFF
CDR3nt: TGCGCCAGCAGCTCGGGGACAGGGGGTACTGAAGCTTTCTTT

abundance: -
v_gene: TRBV5-5
d_gene: -
j_gene: TRBJ2-7
CDR3aa: CASSFGGSESLYF
CDR3nt: TGTGCCAGCAGCTTCGGGGGAAGCGAGTCCCTATACTTC

abundance: -
v_gene: TRBV19
d_gene: -
j_gene: TRBJ2-7
CDR3aa: CASSIPRSSAGNEQYF
CDR3nt: TGTGCCAGTAGTATCCCCCGTAGTAGCGCCGGCAACGAGCAGTACTTC

abundance: -
v_gene: TRBV6-5
d_gene: TRBD1
j_gene: TRBJ1-5
CDR3aa: CASSKQGDFNQPQHF
CDR3nt: TGTGCCAGCAGTAAACAGGGGGATTTCAATCAGCCCCAGCATTTT

abundance: -
v_gene: TRBV28
d_gene: -
j_gene: TRBJ1-1
CDR3aa: CAISGGNTEAFF
CDR3nt: TGTGCCATCTCGGGGGGGAACACTGAAGCTTTCTTT

abundance: -
v_gene: TRBV28
d_gene: TRBD1
j_gene: TRBJ1-5
CDR3aa: CASSSDRGIGNQPQHF
CDR3nt: TGTGCCAGCAGCAGTGACAGGGGCATCGGCAATCAGCCCCAGCATTTT

abundance: -
v_gene: TRBV7-2
d_gene: TRBD1
j_gene: TRBJ2-3
CDR3aa: CASSSPGQITDTQYF
CDR3nt: TGTGCCAGCAGCTCCCCGGGACAGATCACAGATACGCAGTATTTT

abundance: -
v_gene: TRBV29-1
d_gene: -
j_gene: TRBJ1-2
CDR3aa: CSVLISGLNYGYTF
CDR3nt: TGCAGCGTACTCATAAGCGGGCTTAACTATGGCTACACCTTC

abundance: -
v_gene: TRBV27
d_gene: -
j_gene: TRBJ1-6
CDR3aa: CASSSERFSYNSPLHF
CDR3nt: TGTGCCAGCAGTTCAGAGCGATTCTCCTATAATTCACCCCTCCACTTT

abundance: -
v_gene: TRBV6-5
d_gene: TRBD2
j_gene: TRBJ2-1
CDR3aa: CASSYSGGGAIEQFF
CDR3nt: TGTGCCAGCAGTTACTCTGGCGGGGGGGCCATTGAGCAGTTCTTC

abundance: -
v_gene: TRBV4-1
d_gene: -
j_gene: TRBJ1-6
CDR3aa: CASSQDPGNQPLHF
CDR3nt: TGCGCCAGCAGCCAAGATCCAGGAAACCAACCCCTCCACTTT

abundance: once
v_gene: TRBV12-3/TRBV12-4
d_gene: -
j_gene: TRBJ1-2
CDR3aa: CASGAIGYTF
CDR3nt: TGTGCCAGTGGGGCCATCGGCTACACCTTC

abundance: -
v_gene: TRBV13
d_gene: -
j_gene: TRBJ1-3
CDR3aa: CASRQDGGGNTIYF
CDR3nt: TGTGCCAGCCGCCAGGATGGAGGTGGAAACACCATATATTTT

abundance: -
v_gene: TRBV27
d_gene: -
j_gene: TRBJ2-7
CDR3aa: CASKFDGAYEQYF
CDR3nt: TGTGCCAGCAAATTCGACGGAGCCTACGAGCAGTACTTC

abundance: many
v_gene: TRBV4-1
d_gene: -
j_gene: TRBJ1-6
CDR3aa: CASRDWGADNSPLHF
CDR3nt: TGCGCCAGCAGGGATTGGGGCGCCGATAATTCACCCCTCCACTTT

abundance: -
v_gene: TRBV7-2
d_gene: TRBD2
j_gene: TRBJ2-1
CDR3aa: CASKMGLAGGRNEQFF
CDR3nt: TGTGCCAGCAAGATGGGACTAGCGGGGGGGCGCAATGAGCAGTTCTTC

abundance: -
v_gene: TRBV28
d_gene: TRBD1
j_gene: TRBJ1-2
CDR3aa: CASSRDRDYGYTF
CDR3nt: TGTGCCAGCAGCCGGGACAGGGACTATGGCTACACCTTC

abundance: once
v_gene: TRBV4-1
d_gene: -
j_gene: TRBJ2-7
CDR3aa: CASSRLMVGESSYEQYF
CDR3nt: TGCGCCAGCAGCCGGCTTATGGTCGGGGAAAGCTCCTACGAGCAGTACTTC

abundance: -
v_gene: TRBV15
d_gene: -
j_gene: TRBJ1-1
CDR3aa: CATSRFGLNTEAFF
CDR3nt: TGTGCCACCAGTCGGTTTGGGCTAAACACTGAAGCTTTCTTT

abundance: -
v_gene: TRBV5-5
d_gene: -
j_gene: TRBJ2-5
CDR3aa: CASSFAETQYF
CDR3nt: TGTGCCAGCAGCTTCGCGGAGACCCAGTACTTC

abundance: few
v_gene: TRBV19
d_gene: -
j_gene: TRBJ1-2
CDR3aa: CASMSKGASYTF
CDR3nt: TGTGCCAGTATGTCAAAAGGGGCAAGCTACACCTTC

abundance: -
v_gene: TRBV18
d_gene: -
j_gene: TRBJ1-1
CDR3aa: CASSLLDKNTEAFF
CDR3nt: TGTGCCAGCTCACTCCTGGACAAGAACACTGAAGCTTTCTTT

abundance: -
v_gene: TRBV6-5
d_gene: -
j_gene: TRBJ1-3
CDR3aa: CASRAGGSGNTIYF
CDR3nt: TGTGCCAGCAGAGCGGGGGGTTCTGGAAACACCATATATTTT

abundance: once
v_gene: TRBV5-5
d_gene: TRBD1
j_gene: TRBJ1-1
CDR3aa: CASSLGGTATEAFF
CDR3nt: TGTGCCAGCAGCTTGGGAGGGACAGCCACTGAAGCTTTCTTT

abundance: -
v_gene: TRBV30
d_gene: TRBD1
j_gene: TRBJ1-6
CDR3aa: CAWQDRGNSPLHF
CDR3nt: TGTGCCTGGCAGGACAGGGGCAATTCACCCCTCCACTTT

abundance: -
v_gene: TRBV2
d_gene: TRBD1
j_gene: TRBJ2-3
CDR3aa: CASNRWGQRSADTQYF
CDR3nt: TGTGCCAGCAATAGGTGGGGACAGCGTTCCGCAGATACGCAGTATTTT

abundance: -
v_gene: TRBV9
d_gene: -
j_gene: TRBJ1-2
CDR3aa: CASEGDVDGYTF
CDR3nt: TGTGCCAGTGAGGGGGATGTGGATGGCTACACCTTC

abundance: -
v_gene: TRBV5-1
d_gene: -
j_gene: TRBJ1-2
CDR3aa: CASSATANYGYTF
CDR3nt: TGCGCCAGTTCCGCGACAGCGAACTATGGCTACACCTTC

abundance: -
v_gene: TRBV5-1
d_gene: TRBD1
j_gene: TRBJ2-7
CDR3aa: CASNPTGGRGEQYF
CDR3nt: TGCGCCAGCAACCCCACAGGGGGTAGGGGAGAGCAGTACTTC

abundance: -
v_gene: TRBV19
d_gene: -
j_gene: TRBJ1-4
CDR3aa: CAISEAFGEKLFF
CDR3nt: TGTGCCATTTCCGAGGCGTTTGGCGAAAAACTGTTTTTT

abundance: -
v_gene: TRBV19
d_gene: TRBD1
j_gene: TRBJ1-1
CDR3aa: CASTHRGPGEAFF
CDR3nt: TGTGCCAGTACCCACAGGGGGCCTGGTGAAGCTTTCTTT

abundance: -
v_gene: TRBV27
d_gene: -
j_gene: TRBJ1-1
CDR3aa: CASRPGGQGNTEAFF
CDR3nt: TGTGCCAGCAGGCCCGGGGGGCAGGGGAACACTGAAGCTTTCTTT

abundance: -
v_gene: TRBV6-4
d_gene: -
j_gene: TRBJ2-1
CDR3aa: CASSDSGAGRNEQFF
CDR3nt: TGTGCCAGCAGTGACTCAGGGGCAGGGCGCAATGAGCAGTTCTTC

abundance: once
v_gene: TRBV28
d_gene: TRBD2
j_gene: TRBJ2-7
CDR3aa: CASSSRLAGAGDEQYF
CDR3nt: TGTGCCAGCAGTTCCCGACTAGCGGGGGCTGGAGACGAGCAGTACTTC

abundance: -
v_gene: TRBV29-1
d_gene: TRBD1
j_gene: TRBJ2-3
CDR3aa: CSGYWDRLPTDTQYF
CDR3nt: TGCAGCGGCTATTGGGACAGGCTCCCTACAGATACGCAGTATTTT

abundance: -
v_gene: TRBV6-5
d_gene: -
j_gene: TRBJ2-7
CDR3aa: CASSRQGIYEQYF
CDR3nt: TGTGCCAGCAGTCGCCAGGGGATCTACGAGCAGTACTTC

abundance: -
v_gene: TRBV5-1
d_gene: TRBD1
j_gene: TRBJ1-2
CDR3aa: CASSLVQGRVTGYTF
CDR3nt: TGCGCCAGCAGCTTGGTACAGGGGCGTGTCACTGGCTACACCTTC

abundance: -
v_gene: TRBV5-1
d_gene: TRBD1
j_gene: TRBJ1-4
CDR3aa: CASSLATGRKEKLFF
CDR3nt: TGCGCCAGCAGCTTGGCGACAGGGAGAAAGGAAAAACTGTTTTTT

abundance: -
v_gene: TRBV9
d_gene: TRBD1
j_gene: TRBJ2-5
CDR3aa: CASSVDWTGAQETQYF
CDR3nt: TGTGCCAGCAGCGTCGATTGGACAGGGGCCCAAGAGACCCAGTACTTC

abundance: -
v_gene: TRBV9
d_gene: TRBD1
j_gene: TRBJ1-2
CDR3aa: CASSVGQGNYGYTF
CDR3nt: TGTGCCAGCAGCGTCGGACAGGGAAACTATGGCTACACCTTC

abundance: -
v_gene: TRBV18
d_gene: TRBD1
j_gene: TRBJ1-6
CDR3aa: CASSLHRAGGESPLHF
CDR3nt: TGTGCCAGCTCACTTCATCGGGCAGGGGGAGAATCACCCCTCCACTTT

abundance: -
v_gene: TRBV2
d_gene: -
j_gene: TRBJ2-5
CDR3aa: CASSVRARETQYF
CDR3nt: TGTGCCAGCAGTGTACGAGCGAGAGAGACCCAGTACTTC

abundance: -
v_gene: TRBV5-1
d_gene: TRBD1
j_gene: TRBJ2-5
CDR3aa: CASSSWTGVETQYF
CDR3nt: TGCGCCAGCAGCTCCTGGACAGGGGTAGAGACCCAGTACTTC

abundance: -
v_gene: TRBV4-1
d_gene: TRBD2
j_gene: TRBJ2-7
CDR3aa: CASSQTGGQGYEQYF
CDR3nt: TGCGCCAGCAGCCAAACGGGAGGGCAGGGCTACGAGCAGTACTTC

abundance: -
v_gene: TRBV10-2
d_gene: -
j_gene: TRBJ2-3
CDR3aa: CASSDPNSWSDTQYF
CDR3nt: TGCGCCAGCAGTGATCCTAACAGTTGGTCAGATACGCAGTATTTT

abundance: -
v_gene: TRBV9
d_gene: -
j_gene: TRBJ2-5
CDR3aa: CASSVEGERRAETQYF
CDR3nt: TGTGCCAGCAGCGTAGAGGGGGAACGGCGCGCGGAGACCCAGTACTTC

abundance: -
v_gene: TRBV2
d_gene: -
j_gene: TRBJ2-2
CDR3aa: CASSESAGELFF
CDR3nt: TGTGCCAGCAGTGAGTCGGCCGGGGAGCTGTTTTTT

abundance: -
v_gene: TRBV9
d_gene: -
j_gene: TRBJ2-2
CDR3aa: CASSVGGWTGELFF
CDR3nt: TGTGCCAGCAGCGTAGGAGGGTGGACCGGGGAGCTGTTTTTT

abundance: -
v_gene: TRBV5-6
d_gene: -
j_gene: TRBJ2-7
CDR3aa: CASTTWGRVGEQYF
CDR3nt: TGTGCCAGCACCACTTGGGGCAGGGTCGGCGAGCAGTACTTC

abundance: -
v_gene: TRBV19
d_gene: -
j_gene: TRBJ2-3
CDR3aa: CASSISASWTDTQYF
CDR3nt: TGTGCCAGTAGTATATCGGCTAGCTGGACAGATACGCAGTATTTT

abundance: -
v_gene: TRBV4-2
d_gene: -
j_gene: TRBJ1-2
CDR3aa: CASSQVGGRVGYGYTF
CDR3nt: TGTGCCAGCAGCCAAGTTGGGGGCAGGGTGGGTTATGGCTACACCTTC

abundance: few
v_gene: TRBV6-1
d_gene: -
j_gene: TRBJ1-1
CDR3aa: CASSEVGGNLEAFF
CDR3nt: TGTGCCAGCAGTGAAGTAGGGGGTAATCTCGAAGCTTTCTTT

abundance: -
v_gene: TRBV5-1
d_gene: TRBD1
j_gene: TRBJ2-1
CDR3aa: CASSLPLTGTGGPNEQFF
CDR3nt: TGCGCCAGCAGCTTGCCACTAACGGGGACAGGGGGCCCCAATGAGCAGTTCTTC

abundance: -
v_gene: TRBV5-1
d_gene: -
j_gene: TRBJ1-2
CDR3aa: CASRVTGTSDYGYTF
CDR3nt: TGCGCCAGCAGAGTTACAGGGACGTCGGACTATGGCTACACCTTC

abundance: -
v_gene: TRBV2
d_gene: -
j_gene: TRBJ2-7
CDR3aa: CASSDPGEQYF
CDR3nt: TGTGCCAGCAGTGACCCGGGAGAGCAGTACTTC